These 20 T cell receptor beta chains were all obtained from the same sample, sequenced in a study of T cells after yellow fever vaccination. Via MiXCR, TCRdb re-called the 5' RACE reads, giving one row per CDR3 protein. This table holds about 220,000 distinct CDR3 sequences, 3% to 3.5% found once. Material: CD4+ T cells sorted from PBMCs, obtained 10 days after the yellow fever booster vaccination. The receptor source for this set is a man aged 18 to 29 who received the YFV17D yellow fever vaccine.

The rearrangement joins TRBV20-1 to TRBJ2-7, with D possibly being TRBD1 (6 bases). Germline values: CDR1 DFQATT, CDR2 SNEGSKA (reference sequence). V shed 6 bases and J shed 6 bases, with 12 bases lying between them. The CDR3 runs to 11 residues. CDR3 bases: TGCAGTGCCACAACAGGGAGCGAGCAGTACGTC. Translation gives CSATTGSEQYV.

In DNA, the CDR3 is TGTGCCAGCAGACACCCTCCAGCGGGGGGATCTGGGGAGCTGTTTTTT. Protein product: CASRHPPAGGSGELFF. The V gene is TRBV6-5, the J gene TRBJ2-2; 9 nucleotides align to TRBD2. The CDR3 has 16 amino acids. The germline V gene has CDR1 MNHEY and CDR2 SVGAGI. V lost 6 bases to trimming and J lost 8 bases; unmatched junction nucleotides: 13.

In this sample, this clonotype turned up many times. The chain recombines TRBV6-5 with TRBJ1-2; 7 bases align to TRBD1. The length of the CDR3 is 15 residues. After removal of 0 bases from V and 4 bases from J, the junction contained 5 bases not matched to a gene. Germline V lookup: CDR1 MNHEY, CDR2 SVGAGI. CDR3 region: CASSYSLGGGYGYTF. In DNA form, the CDR3 reads TGTGCCAGCAGTTACTCGTTAGGGGGCGGCTATGGCTACACCTTC.

At least ten counts were recorded for this clonotype. V and J are TRBV7-7 and TRBJ2-2; D remains unclear. The germline V gene has CDR1 SSHAT and CDR2 FNYEAQ (reference sequence). This CDR3 region has 13 residues. The V gene lost 6 bases and the J gene lost 8 bases, with 13 bases spanning the gap. The CDR3 DNA is TGTGCCAGCAGTCACGGAACCGCGGGGGAGCTGTTTTTT. Encoded protein: CASSHGTAGELFF.

This clonotype was picked up many times. The V and J genes are TRBV11-2 and TRBJ1-6; D ambiguous. V was cut by 0 bases and J by 11 bases, with 11 bases left in between. CDR1 is SGHAT, CDR2 FQNNGV, per germline. The CDR3 covers 14 residues. The CDR3 reads CASSLDQRETPLHF. The CDR3 DNA reads as TGTGCCAGCAGCTTAGATCAAAGGGAGACACCCCTCCACTTT.

This clonotype has a count of ten or more. The chain carries TRBV4-3 and TRBJ2-3, with D possibly being TRBD1 or TRBD2 (5 bases each). The ends were cut back, 3 bases at V and 3 bases at J, with 13 bases in the middle. CDR3 length equals 15 residues. The germline CDR1 and CDR2 sequences are LGHNA and YSLEER. CDR3 residues: CASSQRGDETDTQYF. The CDR3 region has the DNA TGCGCCAGCAGCCAGAGAGGGGACGAGACAGATACGCAGTATTTT.

This clonotype was detected only a few times. The chain employs TRBV4-3 and TRBJ1-6; no clear D gene. In germline, CDR1 is LGHNA, CDR2 YSLEER. The CDR3 covers 16 residues. With 0 bases removed from V and 9 bases from J, the gap between germline ends came to 15 bases. This CDR3 is CASSQDWGILGSPLHF. CDR3 coding DNA: TGCGCCAGCAGCCAAGATTGGGGTATTCTAGGTTCACCCCTCCACTTT.

This clonotype was seen many times. The rearrangement uses TRBV4-3 and TRBJ2-3; 7 nucleotides match TRBD2. Germline assignment: CDR1 LGHNA and CDR2 YSLEER. Germline trimming cut 2 bases from V and 0 bases from J; bases unmatched to any gene: 14. The CDR3 loop spans 19 amino acids. The CDR3 bases are TGCGCCAGCAGCCAAATGATTCTTGGGGCGGGGGAGAGCACAGATACGCAGTATTTT. Translating gives CASSQMILGAGESTDTQYF.

CDR3 nucleotides: TGCGCCAGCAGCTTAGGCCAGGGGGCTGAGCCCCAGCATTTT. Its translation is CASSLGQGAEPQHF. The rearrangement joins TRBV5-1 to TRBJ1-5, with 8 positions matching TRBD1. V dropped 2 bases and J dropped 8; count of bases not matched to a gene: 6. CDR1 and CDR2 from the germline V gene are SGHRS and YFSETQ. The CDR3 spans 14 residues.

The rearrangement links TRBV5-1 to TRBJ2-3; no clear D. The V gene lost 0 bases and the J gene lost 1 base, with 15 bases spanning the gap. Germline V CDR1 and CDR2: SGHRS, YFSETQ. This CDR3 spans 17 amino acids. The CDR3 protein is CASSLAVAGKGTDTQYF. The CDR3 DNA follows: TGCGCCAGCAGCTTGGCCGTCGCAGGAAAGGGCACAGATACGCAGTATTTT.

This clonotype was recorded at least ten times. The chain carries TRBV20-1 and TRBJ1-4; the D gene is possibly TRBD1 (6 bases). This CDR3 has 15 residues. The germline V gene has CDR1 DFQATT and CDR2 SNEGSKA (reference sequence). The V gene lost 3 bases and the J gene lost 7 bases, with 18 bases spanning the gap. CDR3 sequence (DNA): TGCAGTGCTAGCGGGACATCGACAACCTCTGAAAAACTGTTTTTT. Its translation is CSASGTSTTSEKLFF.

This clonotype appeared many times. The chain combines TRBV14 with TRBJ2-7; D remains unclear. CDR3 length: 14 residues. V was trimmed by 0 bases and J by 7 bases, leaving 13 bases between them. The germline V gene encodes CDR1 SGHDN and CDR2 FVKESK. The CDR3 DNA reads TGTGCCAGCAGCCAAGATCGATCTTCGAGGGAGCAGTACTTC. Translated, it gives CASSQDRSSREQYF.

The V call is TRBV19, the J call TRBJ1-2, with D tentatively TRBD1 (5 bases). The CDR3 length is 14 residues. The germline V and J ends were trimmed by 6 bases and 5 bases, with 16 bases remaining between them. Per the germline V gene, CDR1 is LNHDA and CDR2 is SQIVND (reference sequence). Here the CDR3 reads CASRDPGRGYGYTF. The DNA of the CDR3 is TGTGCCAGTAGAGATCCGGGGAGGGGATATGGCTACACCTTC.

The chain has TRBV29-1 and TRBJ1-3, with D tentatively TRBD1 (5 bases). Germline V gives CDR1 SQVTM, CDR2 ANQGSEA. V dropped 6 bases and J dropped 0 bases, with 12 bases sitting between them. CDR3 size: 14 residues. CDR3 in DNA: TGCAGCGTAGATGGGACCAACTCTGGAAACACCATATATTTT. Its translation: CSVDGTNSGNTIYF.

This clonotype came up a few times. The chain has TRBV15 and TRBJ2-5; D is unclear. Trimming pared 5 bases from V and 0 bases from J, leaving 10 bases between. The CDR3 is 14 residues long. CDR1 LNHNV and CDR2 YYDKDF come from the germline V gene (reference sequence). In nucleotides, the CDR3 is TGTGCCACCAGCCTTAACTGGAACCAAGAGACCCAGTACTTC. Its protein product is CATSLNWNQETQYF.

CDR3 loop: CASSYSLVWVNTGELFF. CDR3 nucleotide sequence: TGTGCCAGCAGTTACTCGTTGGTGTGGGTGAACACCGGGGAGCTGTTTTTT. The chain carries TRBV6-5 and TRBJ2-2; D unclear. Germline CDR1 and CDR2: MNHEY and SVGAGI. This CDR3 is built from 17 residues. The ends were cut back, 0 bases at V and 1 base at J, with 12 bases in the middle.

This clonotype was observed many times. The chain recombines TRBV5-1 with TRBJ2-3; D possibly corresponds to TRBD1 (6 bases). CDR3 length: 13 residues. CDR1 and CDR2 (germline): SGHRS, YFSETQ. V was shortened by 5 bases and J by 4 bases, with 11 bases between the two germline ends. The CDR3 DNA reads TGCGCCAGCAGTCCCGAGGGGGCAGATACGCAGTATTTT. The encoded protein is CASSPEGADTQYF.

This clonotype occurred many times. The chain joins TRBV18 to TRBJ2-4; TRBD1 aligns across 8 bases. CDR1 and CDR2 (germline): KGHSH, LQKENI. J lost 9 bases, V lost 0 bases, and 4 bases had no gene match. The CDR3 contains 14 residues. CDR3 region: CASSPPDRAGIQYF. CDR3 in DNA: TGTGCCAGCTCACCACCGGACAGGGCCGGCATTCAGTACTTC.

This clonotype was seen ten or more times. The chain employs TRBV5-1 and TRBJ2-3; TRBD2 is a possible D gene (5 bases). Per the germline V gene, CDR1 is SGHRS and CDR2 is YFSETQ. The CDR3 length is 13 residues. Trimming pared 3 bases from V and 5 bases from J, leaving 10 bases between. The CDR3 protein is CASSSEAIDTQYF. For the CDR3, the DNA is TGCGCCAGCAGCTCGGAGGCCATAGATACGCAGTATTTT.

This clonotype was seen only a few times. V and J are TRBV28 and TRBJ1-2, with TRBD1 matching 9 bases. The CDR3 covers 16 residues. The germline gives CDR1 MDHEN, CDR2 SYDVKM. The V and J ends lost 4 bases and 2 bases, in that order; junction bases with no gene match: 8. The DNA of the CDR3 is TGTGCCAGCAGTTCCCGGGGACAGGGATTAAACTATGGCTACACCTTC. This translates into CASSSRGQGLNYGYTF.